The T cell receptor (beta chain) under discussion was sequenced for a study of blood T cell repertoires in COVID-19. Repertoires were generated with immunoSEQ multiplex PCR, while TCRdb's copy carries only in-frame clones and drops some. The sample gives 250,000 to 300,000 clones, approximately 85% of which show up once; around 2% is in the top ten. Germline CDR1 is LNHDA and CDR2 is SQIVND (reference sequence). V lost 1 base, J lost 5 bases, and 3 bases stayed unmatched. This CDR3 comprises 15 residues. This clone occurred once. The chain joins TRBV19 to TRBJ2-2; 8 nucleotides agree with TRBD2. The TCR comes from a woman aged 45-65 years who had recovered from COVID-19. Material for sequencing was PBMCs or T cells enriched from blood (not recorded which). CDR3 in DNA: TGTGCCAGTAGTATAGGCAGCGGGAGAACCGGGGAGCTGTTTTTT. Its protein is CASSIGSGRTGELFF.